A single TCR beta chain is shown here with its context. This clone occurred a few times. There is no known antigen for this receptor. Base qualities are missing; no much larger clone stands one base away. The sample is drawn from a study of beta chain features in type 1 diabetes (dated 2018 in TCRdb). Concerning the study at large: Patients and healthy donors did not differ in mean age, gender distribution, total cell number or subset yield. A total of 85 million to 110 million sorted cells were examined across all samples, and RNA yield correlated strongly with the number of cells per subset. In the study, recently diagnosed type 1 diabetes patients and matched healthy donors were compared on the TCRB repertoires of their sorted circulating CD4+ T cell subsets. Naive and central memory subsets were obtained from all 30 or so donors, but regulatory and stem cell-like memory subsets were isolated from only 8 patients and about eight healthy donors. Summary of the overall study and its limitations: Naive, central memory and regulatory TCRB repertoires appeared to be more alike among patients than among healthy donors. PCR might favor shorter templates, but patient and control samples were amplified and corrected together, so any skew would affect both groups equally. At VDJ recombination sites, type 1 diabetes patients had fewer insertions and more deleted nucleotides, which implies abnormalities in thymic rearrangement. In all four CD4+ subsets, TCRB CDR3 length was moderately but significantly shorter in type 1 diabetes patients. Because cDNA was sequenced instead of genomic DNA, activated cells with high expression could be over-represented, although the groups did not differ in activation or CD3 levels. Because small numbers of individuals were included in the HLA sub-analyses, any influence of HLA type on TCRB rearrangement was left unresolved.

All of the isolated RNA was reverse transcribed with the High Capacity cDNA Reverse Transcription Kit, so expressed TCRB transcripts were sequenced. Naive, central memory and regulatory T cell samples underwent deep immunoSEQ sequencing, averaging around 4 million total reads per sample. Sorted cells were lysed in RLT buffer and RNA was extracted with DNase-treated RNeasy Micro or Mini kits, depending on cell number. To prevent cross-contamination, each cell subset was processed individually, whereas patient and healthy donor samples were processed jointly. Using the immunoSEQ multiplex PCR, TCRB sequences were amplified from cDNA into 87-bp fragments spanning the CDR3 region. The amplicons were sequenced using the Illumina HiSeq platform. In the paper's pipeline: Synthetic template baselines were used to correct PCR bias computationally, reads within Hamming distance 2 were collapsed, and singletons that could not be merged were discarded. Reads were aligned against IMGT so that V, D and J genes, CDR3 length and insertions or deletions at six rearrangement sites could be assigned. Clonotype counts were normalized to sorted cell number within each subset before computing true diversity and Gini coefficients with the tcR R package. The overlap coefficient, calculated on TCRB nucleotide sequences, was used to quantify repertoire sharing. Sourced from immuneACCESS, this table was stored by TCRdb with only in-frame sequences that have V and J called. A share of the clones is absent; for the studies checked, an unresolved V gene accounts for under half, and the remainder has no known explanation. D and trimming were read from the DNA, whereas the V and J calls and clone size are those reported in that table. A total of some 300,000 clones appear in this sample, about 8.5% of them only once. The ten biggest clones cover approximately 0.93% of the sample.

From each donor, a single peripheral blood sample of 100 to 150 mL on average was drawn into heparinised tubes. Using a panel that included CD45RO, CCR7, CD25, CD127, CD95 and CD27, naive, central memory, regulatory and stem cell-like memory CD4+ T cells were sorted on a BD FACSAria II. Every sorted population had a purity above 98%. Right away, PBMCs were isolated by Lymphoprep density gradient centrifugation and were stained directly, with no culture step. So that batch effects would be minimized, each experiment stained and sorted samples in pairs, pairing one healthy donor with one patient. The germline V gene provides CDR1 SGHTA and CDR2 FQGTGA. The trim is 1 base for V and 0 bases for J, with a gap of 18 bases between the germline ends. The CDR3, from cysteine to phenylalanine, totals 18 residues. Only the CDR3 portion is preserved as DNA: 54 bases, with reading frame beginning at the first base.

The sample was central memory CD4+ T cells from blood. In this chain, TRBV7-3 is recombined with TRBJ1-1; no D gene can be assigned with confidence. The TCR comes from a woman in her late teens or twenties in good health. The bases are TGTGCCAGCAGCTTAAGTGGCGGGCCTCCGTTCATGAACACTGAAGCTTTCTTT. Its protein is CASSLSGGPPFMNTEAFF.